Given below is one TCR beta chain in context. Antigen: not known. This entry comes from a study of post-analysis software for immune sequencing data. About the study: Relapsing-remitting, secondary progressive and progressive-relapsing courses of multiple sclerosis were included. Notes on the study in general: Analysis by F measure revealed that same-batch samples clustered strongly together.

cDNA libraries of TCR beta carried unique molecular identifiers. With roughly 1 to 11 million T cells as the source, 450,000 to 600,000 cDNA molecules resulted. One entry per CDR3 protein results from TCRdb running MiXCR on the PCR reads. The data contain roughly 800,000 distinct CDR3 sequences, 40% to 55% of them singletons. This TCR was recovered from a girl between 10 and 17 years old with multiple sclerosis. The sample taken for sequencing was blood.

The CDR3 DNA reads TGTGCCAGCGCGGGTATCCCCTTCAATGAGCAGTTCTTC. Protein: CASAGIPFNEQFF. The rearrangement joins TRBV6-1 to TRBJ2-1; D possibly corresponds to TRBD2 (5 bases). V was trimmed by 8 bases and J by 6 bases, leaving 14 bases between them. The CDR3 length is 13 residues. The germline gives CDR1 MNHNS, CDR2 SASEGT.